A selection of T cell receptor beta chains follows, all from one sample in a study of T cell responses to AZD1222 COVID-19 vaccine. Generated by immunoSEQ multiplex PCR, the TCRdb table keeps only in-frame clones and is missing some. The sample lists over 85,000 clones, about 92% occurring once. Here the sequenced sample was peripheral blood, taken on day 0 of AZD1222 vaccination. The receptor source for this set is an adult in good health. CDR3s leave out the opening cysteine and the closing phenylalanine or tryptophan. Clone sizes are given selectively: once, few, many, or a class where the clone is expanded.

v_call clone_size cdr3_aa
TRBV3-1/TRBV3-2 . ASSGRQGDFAGELF
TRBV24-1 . ATSDSQGAGTEAF
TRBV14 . ASSQVGGSNEKLF
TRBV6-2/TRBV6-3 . ASTPSGRDGELF
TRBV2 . ASRSVSNQPQH
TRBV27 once ASSSPTRDRVTEAF
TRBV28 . ASSVGWDYEQY
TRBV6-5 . ASTLARGGYT
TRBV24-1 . ATSDIAPGHPWGGGYT
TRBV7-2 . ASSSHYEQY
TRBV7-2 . ASSLLGAASPLH
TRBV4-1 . ASSPITYEQY
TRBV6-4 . ASSEDRGGTDTQY
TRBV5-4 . ASSLFRGGTDGYT
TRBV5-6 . ASSLGPGGETQY
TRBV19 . ASSMDRGHGSYNSPLH
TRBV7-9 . ASSLRDPFSNQPQH
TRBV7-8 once ASSFGTGLTDTQY
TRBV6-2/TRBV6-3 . ASSYPGTGIDNEQF
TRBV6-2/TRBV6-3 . ASSRLHGTGDEQF
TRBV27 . ASSLRGHQPQH
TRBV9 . ASSLGTGSYEQY
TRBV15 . ATSRPDTFSYEQY
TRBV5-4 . ASSLASGQVMNTEAF
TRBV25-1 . ASSEGGGTQY
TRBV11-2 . ASSSPTSGGNKNYNEQF
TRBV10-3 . AISEGGNVNQPQH
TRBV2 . ASSEGLAGYNEQF
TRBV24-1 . ATSESGNTEAF
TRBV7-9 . ASSGRFNTEAF
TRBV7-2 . ASSLTSGAYEQY
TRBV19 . ASSIARDSGELF
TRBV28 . ASSLAGAHYGYT
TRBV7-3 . ASSSKGGYNEQF
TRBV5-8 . ASSDAAYQPQH
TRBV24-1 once ATSDRGNGYT
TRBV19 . ASSPVVGGRSYNSPLH
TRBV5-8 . ASSLRAARNSPLH
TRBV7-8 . ASSPRSTSPQH
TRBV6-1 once ASSEEAVWNTGELF
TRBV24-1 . ATSDPGQGSIDTQY
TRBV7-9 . ASSSTRNTEAF
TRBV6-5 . ASSHRVWNEQF
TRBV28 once ASSLARGRDGYT
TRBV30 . AWSPGRYGYT
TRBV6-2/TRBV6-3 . ASSQTGGLKETQY
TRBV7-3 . ASSRRGAGGIQY
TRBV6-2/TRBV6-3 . ASSYMNIQY
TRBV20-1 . SASSLTGGTYNEQF